This section outlines one TCR beta chain sequence together with its context. Its antigen remains unknown. At deep level, the assay was performed. In the original workflow: ImmunoSEQ gave junction-only sequences without quality scores, so filtering differed. TCRdb keeps only in-frame clones here, not all; method: immunoSEQ multiplex PCR. D and trimming were read from the DNA, whereas the V and J calls and clone size are those reported in that table. The table lists around 2,000,000 clones, about 95% of them singletons, with 0.95% to 1.5% in the top ten. This specimen belongs to a study of shared clonotypes between healthy human individuals. Looking at the study overall: Donor ages ranged 18 to 49 years: two women, a few men. Findings and limits, study-wide: Among a few donors, approximately 5.4% of naive CD4 clonotypes were found in common.

CD45RO-negative CD8 cells positively selected for CCR7 made up the naive population, which excluded terminally differentiated effector memory CD45RA+ cells. The specimen sequenced was naive CD8+ T cells sorted from blood. This sequence was found in a man aged 18-30 years in good health.

The CDR3, as DNA: TGTGCCAGCAGCGAGACAGGGGGTTTTTTCGCTGAAGCTTTCTTT. Its translation: CASSETGGFFAEAFF. The V call is TRBV13, the J call TRBJ1-1, with 9 bases identical to TRBD1. The germline V gene has CDR1 PRHDT and CDR2 FYEKMQ (reference sequence). CDR3 length: 15 amino acids. J lost 6 bases, V lost 5 bases, and 10 bases had no gene match.